This T cell receptor (beta chain) emerged from a study of T cell changes during pregnancy in multiple sclerosis. Clones were read by immunoSEQ multiplex PCR, and TCRdb kept only the in-frame ones, dropping some. The profile shows 20,000 to 25,000 clones, 70% to 90% of them singletons. Per germline, CDR1 SEHNR and CDR2 FQNEAQ (reference sequence). This CDR3 has 15 amino acids. V lost 7 bases to trimming and J lost 0 bases; unmatched junction nucleotides: 8. The rearrangement joins TRBV7-9 to TRBJ2-5, with TRBD2 matching over 7 bases. This sequence was found in a female donor in good health, enrolled as a control in a pregnancy study. Sequencing used CD4+ T cells from peripheral blood mononuclear cells, obtained in the first trimester of pregnancy. This chain's CDR3 is CASKSLAAYQETQYF. The CDR3 nucleotides read TGTGCCAGCAAATCCCTAGCGGCGTACCAAGAGACCCAGTACTTC.